This T cell receptor (beta chain) appears in the sequencing data of a study of CD8+CD57+ T cells in acquired aplastic anemia. As for the study in general: CD4+ and CD8+ cells, once sorted, gave DNA averaging roughly 3.2 ug.

Genomic DNA served as template for TCR beta VDJ and CDR3 profiling. TCRdb re-called the reads with MiXCR, one entry per CDR3 protein. The sample consists of roughly 200,000 distinct CDR3 sequences, around 60% of them appearing once. CDR1 is LNHDA and CDR2 is SQIVND in the germline V gene (reference sequence). Trimming removed 7 bases at V and 8 bases at J, with 9 bases between. CDR3 size: 12 residues. The sample was sorted CD4+, CD8+, or CD8+CD57+ T cells (not recorded which) from PBMCs. V usage is TRBV19 and J usage is TRBJ1-6; D call uncertain. The receptor was isolated from a human donor in good health. In DNA form, the CDR3 reads TGTGCCAGTATGGGTAGGGATTCACCCCTCCACTTT. This encodes CASMGRDSPLHF.